A single sample gave rise to the 18 T cell receptor beta chains below, sequenced in a study of EBV T-cell therapy then PD-1 blockade in nasopharyngeal carcinoma. Method: immunoSEQ multiplex PCR; TCRdb's copy keeps in-frame clones and lacks some. The table includes roughly 19,000 clones, around 82% detected once. The treatment here: AdE1-LMPpoly-expanded autologous EBV-specific T-cell therapy followed by anti-PD-1 nivolumab. These receptors have no identified antigens. Here the sequenced sample was CD8+ T cells from blood, taken at approximately day 30 from a patient whose treatment included autologous EBV-specific T cells and nivolumab. These receptors were collected from a man aged 35 to 55 with nasopharyngeal carcinoma.

This CDR3 is CASSQDRGFMNTEAFF. CDR3 DNA: TGCGCCAGCAGCCAAGATAGGGGTTTCATGAACACTGAAGCTTTCTTT. The rearrangement joins TRBV4-3 to TRBJ1-1, with a possible D match to TRBD1 (5 bases). The CDR3 spans 16 residues. The V end lost 0 bases, the J end lost 0 bases, and 11 bases lay between the germline ends. CDR1 is LGHNA, CDR2 YSLEER, per germline.

The chain couples TRBV3-1 (or the pseudogene TRBV3-2) to TRBJ1-1; 10 positions agree with TRBD1. Germline trimming cut 3 bases from V and 6 bases from J; bases unmatched to any gene: 7. In germline, CDR1 is LGHDT, CDR2 YNNKEL (reference sequence). The CDR3 covers 15 residues. The CDR3 sequence: CASSHMGQGFSEAFF. CDR3 coding DNA: TGTGCCAGCAGCCACATGGGACAGGGGTTCTCTGAAGCTTTCTTT.

This chain connects TRBV10-3 to TRBJ2-5; 8 nucleotides line up with TRBD1. This CDR3 has 16 amino acids. Trimming at V came to 2 bases and at J to 5 bases, leaving 10 bases not matched to a gene. Germline CDR1 is ENHRY and CDR2 is SYGVKD. The chain's CDR3 is CAISETTGALGETQYF. The CDR3 nucleotides are TGTGCCATCAGTGAGACGACAGGGGCTCTGGGGGAGACCCAGTACTTC.

The chain uses TRBV4-3 and TRBJ2-7, with 7 bases lining up with TRBD1. The V and J ends lost 0 bases and 0 bases, in that order; junction bases with no gene match: 5. This CDR3 has 16 residues. Germline V CDR1 and CDR2: LGHNA, YSLEER. The CDR3 sequence: CASSQEGQVSSYEQYF. The CDR3 DNA is TGCGCCAGCAGCCAAGAAGGACAGGTCAGCTCCTACGAGCAGTACTTC.

The CDR3 sequence is CASSERTSGGSYEQYF. As DNA, the CDR3 is TGCGCCAGCAGCGAACGGACTAGCGGGGGATCCTACGAGCAGTACTTC. The J gene is TRBJ2-7, the V gene TRBV4-1, with 13 bases identical to TRBD2. CDR3 size: 16 residues. Germline lookup yields CDR1 MGHRA and CDR2 YSYEKL. With V trimmed by 5 bases and J by 1 base, 5 bases remained unmatched.

This chain joins TRBV7-9 and TRBJ2-1, with 8 bases identical to TRBD1. This CDR3 has 15 residues. CDR1 and CDR2 (germline): SEHNR, FQNEAQ (reference sequence). V lost 3 bases and J lost 2; bases outside the gene matches: 3. In DNA form, the CDR3 reads TGTGCCAGCAGCTTTGGACAGGGTACCTACAATGAGCAGTTCTTC. Protein sequence: CASSFGQGTYNEQFF.

V gene TRBV19 combines with J gene TRBJ1-2; a possible D gene is TRBD1 (5 bases). The CDR3 is 12 residues long. The germline V gene encodes CDR1 LNHDA and CDR2 SQIVND (reference sequence). V dropped 1 base and J dropped 8 bases, with 8 bases sitting between them. The CDR3 loop is CASSIAGEGYTF. CDR3 coding DNA: TGTGCCAGTAGTATAGCGGGGGAAGGCTACACCTTC.

This sequence joins TRBV7-9 and TRBJ2-7; tentatively, D is TRBD2 (6 bases). The germline V gene has CDR1 SEHNR and CDR2 FQNEAQ (reference sequence). The CDR3 runs to 15 residues. The V gene lost 4 bases and the J gene lost 0 bases, with 13 bases spanning the gap. The CDR3 region is CASSSRDFSSYEQYF. The CDR3 DNA sequence: TGTGCCAGCAGCTCCAGGGACTTTAGCTCCTACGAGCAGTACTTC.

This clone was counted between two and nine times. This chain joins TRBV25-1 and TRBJ1-2, with D perhaps TRBD1 (5 bases). Trimming took 8 bases from V and 4 from J, leaving 11 bases between them. CDR1 is MGHDK, CDR2 SYGVNS, per germline. The CDR3 runs to 12 residues. CDR3 amino acids: CASGRGLYGYTF. DNA of the CDR3: TGTGCCAGCGGCCGGGGCCTCTATGGCTACACCTTC.

This chain connects TRBV9 to TRBJ1-1; TRBD1 matches 9 bases. Unmatched junction bases numbered 7, after V lost 0 bases and J lost 4 bases. The CDR3 sequence is 16 residues long. CDR1 is SGDLS, CDR2 YYNGEE, per germline. The CDR3 spells CASSVVGTGYGTEAFF. In DNA, the CDR3 is TGTGCCAGCAGCGTAGTGGGGACAGGGTATGGCACTGAAGCTTTCTTT.

The chain links TRBV7-3 to TRBJ2-5; unclear D gene. The CDR3 covers 15 residues. Trimming removed 5 bases from V and 5 bases from J, with 18 bases in between. Germline V gene data show CDR1 as SGHTA and CDR2 as FQGTGA. In DNA form, the CDR3 reads TGTGCCAGCAGCCAATTCGGATCCACACGGGAGACCCAGTACTTC. Amino acid sequence: CASSQFGSTRETQYF.

This chain joins TRBV9 and TRBJ2-2; 8 bases map to TRBD1. Unmatched junction bases numbered 6, after V lost 3 bases and J lost 5 bases. The CDR3 covers 15 residues. CDR1 and CDR2 (germline): SGDLS, YYNGEE. CDR3 region: CASSAETGATGELFF. Written as DNA, the CDR3 is TGTGCCAGCAGCGCTGAGACAGGGGCGACCGGGGAGCTGTTTTTT.

The rearrangement uses TRBV6-5 and TRBJ1-5; 7 positions agree with TRBD1. CDR3 length: 15 amino acids. V shed 11 bases, J shed 4 bases, and the junction held 14 bases outside the gene matches. CDR1 MNHEY and CDR2 SVGAGI come from the germline V gene. The CDR3 loop is CAVGPRTGANQPQHF. In DNA, the CDR3 is TGTGCCGTGGGACCTCGGACAGGAGCAAATCAGCCCCAGCATTTT.

The chain employs TRBV3-1 (or the pseudogene TRBV3-2) and TRBJ2-3, with 9 bases identical to TRBD2. The CDR3 has 15 residues. V lost 2 bases, J lost 3 bases, and 3 bases stayed unmatched. CDR1 LGHDT and CDR2 YNNKEL come from the germline V gene (reference sequence). The CDR3: CASSQILAGTDTQYF. The CDR3 nucleotides read TGTGCCAGCAGCCAAATCCTAGCGGGGACAGATACGCAGTATTTT.

The gene calls are TRBV15 and TRBJ2-7, with a weak D call TRBD2 (5 bases). CDR3 length: 13 residues. CDR1 LNHNV and CDR2 YYDKDF come from the germline V gene (reference sequence). V lost 4 bases, J lost 6 bases, and 13 bases lay in between. The CDR3 region is CATSIEGIGEQYF. The CDR3 DNA follows: TGTGCCACCAGCATAGAGGGCATAGGCGAGCAGTACTTC.

The chain joins TRBV4-2 to TRBJ2-3, with 10 positions matching TRBD2. V trimming: 1 base; J trimming: 4 bases; junction bases outside the gene matches: 5. The germline V gene encodes CDR1 LGHNA and CDR2 YNFKEQ. There are 16 residues in the CDR3. CDR3 protein: CASSQAASGGPDTQYF. The CDR3 nucleotides read TGTGCCAGCAGCCAAGCGGCTAGCGGGGGACCAGATACGCAGTATTTT.

This chain connects TRBV2 to TRBJ2-7; 9 bases map to TRBD2. The CDR3 runs 17 residues. V trimming: 9 bases; J trimming: 3 bases; junction bases outside the gene matches: 18. The V gene's germline CDR1 is SNHLY and CDR2 FYNNEI. The chain's CDR3 is CARQGAAGGKTIYEQYF. Written as DNA, the CDR3 is TGTGCCAGACAGGGAGCAGCGGGGGGAAAAACGATCTACGAGCAGTACTTC. Complete variable domain (other parts from reference TRBV2 and TRBJ2-7): EPEVTQTPSHQVTQMGQEVILRCVPISNHLYFYWYRQILGQKVEFLVSFYNNEISEKSEIFDDQFSVERPDGSNFTLKIRSTKLEDSAMYFCARQGAAGGKTIYEQYFGPGTRLTVT.

CDR3 region: CSVGTGESEQYF. The DNA of the CDR3 is TGCAGCGTGGGGACAGGGGAATCCGAGCAGTACTTC. The chain carries TRBV29-1 and TRBJ2-7, with TRBD1 matching over 10 bases. After removal of 6 bases from V and 6 bases from J, the junction contained 5 bases not matched to a gene. Germline V gene sequence: CDR1 SQVTM, CDR2 ANQGSEA. This CDR3 is 12 amino acids long.